The T cell receptor beta chain described here comes from a study of CD4+ T cells in melanoma. Broader study findings: Diverse differentiation states were reported for melanoma neoantigen-specific CD4+ T cells.

TCRdb's copy holds only in-frame clones and misses some; the assay was immunoSEQ multiplex PCR. This sample has about 10,000 clones, with around 62% found just once. The CDR3 runs to 12 residues. V was clipped by 4 bases and J by 4 bases, with 10 bases between them. Germline lookup yields CDR1 SQVTM and CDR2 ANQGSEA. With regard to this clone: As yet, its antigen is unknown.

The sequence derives from a human donor with melanoma. V gene TRBV29-1 combines with J gene TRBJ1-2; possibly TRBD1 for D (6 bases). The specimen was cells from a culture (not recorded whether cultured in vitro). The CDR3 DNA reads TGCAGCGTTGGCCCAGGGGCCTATGGCTACACCTTC. Amino acid sequence: CSVGPGAYGYTF.